Each of the 5 T cell receptor beta chains below was sequenced from the same sample in a study of blood T cell repertoires in COVID-19. Assay: immunoSEQ multiplex PCR; the TCRdb copy retains only in-frame clones and omits some. The sample consists of approximately 96,000 clones, nearly 95% of them appearing once. Sequenced sample: peripheral blood. The receptors come from a human donor with active COVID-19. The donor label of this sample is uncertain.

The V call is TRBV5-4, the J call TRBJ1-1; D gene unclear. The germline CDR1 and CDR2 sequences are SGHNT and YYREEE (reference sequence). CDR3 length equals 16 residues. V gave up 6 bases and J gave up 5 bases, with 23 bases separating them. The CDR3, as DNA: TGTGCCAGCACCCCGCCAGGTGGGCAGTTGGGTACTGAAGCTTTCTTT. Translated: CASTPPGGQLGTEAFF.

This chain joins TRBV9 and TRBJ1-1, with TRBD1 matching 8 bases. Per the germline V gene, CDR1 is SGDLS and CDR2 is YYNGEE. The CDR3 runs 15 residues. The V gene end was trimmed by 0 bases and the J gene end by 7 bases; junction bases not matched to a gene: 8. The CDR3 sequence: CASSVARDRTNEAFF. CDR3 coding DNA: TGTGCCAGCAGCGTAGCCCGGGACAGGACGAATGAAGCTTTCTTT.

Turning to this clone: The same CDR3 arises from other DNA sequences in this sample as well. The chain joins TRBV12-3 or TRBV12-4 to TRBJ2-3; D gene unclear. This CDR3 has 12 amino acids. V shed 3 bases and J shed 6 bases, with 7 bases lying between them. This CDR3 is CASSFLPDTQYF. In nucleotides, the CDR3 is TGTGCCAGCAGTTTTCTACCCGATACGCAGTATTTT.

This rearrangement joins TRBV6-2 or TRBV6-3 to TRBJ2-7, with unresolved D. The germline V gene has CDR1 MNHEY and CDR2 SVGEGT. V lost 4 bases and J lost 7, with 14 bases in between. The CDR3 extends over 13 amino acids. CDR3 residues: CASSFRRFGEQYF. In nucleotides, the CDR3 is TGTGCCAGCAGTTTTCGACGATTCGGGGAGCAGTACTTC.

The chain links TRBV6-2 or TRBV6-3 to TRBJ1-2; 9 nucleotides match TRBD1. The CDR3 is 15 amino acids. CDR1 and CDR2 from the germline V gene are MNHEY and SVGEGT. The V and J ends lost 1 base and 4 bases, in that order; junction bases with no gene match: 4. DNA for the CDR3: TGTGCCAGCAGTTACTTCCGGGACAGGGTCTATGGCTACACCTTC. Amino acid sequence: CASSYFRDRVYGYTF.